This TCR beta chain was identified during a study of T cells after yellow fever vaccination. Study-wide context: The SMART-Seq v4 Ultra Low Input method served to prepare the low-cell-number fractions.

Universal primer sites and UMIs were introduced during 5'RACE template-switching synthesis of TCR cDNA. Each CDR3 protein is one row after TCRdb ran MiXCR on the 5' RACE reads. The data show around 600,000 distinct CDR3 sequences, 12% seen once. General observations from the study: The secondary response showed a weaker magnitude and a faster peak, day 5 versus 15.

Trimming took 3 bases from V and 0 from J, leaving 10 bases between them. The germline V gene encodes CDR1 SGHRS and CDR2 YFSETQ. The CDR3 is made up of 15 amino acids. For this clonotype: What it binds is unknown.

The sequence was collected from a man aged 25-45 years who received the YFV17D yellow fever vaccine. The source material was PBMCs, sampled on the day of the yellow fever booster vaccination. The chain recombines TRBV5-1 with TRBJ1-3; D call uncertain. CDR3 amino acids: CASSSDGNSGNTIYF. CDR3 DNA: TGCGCCAGCAGCTCCGACGGAAACTCTGGAAACACCATATATTTT.